This T cell receptor (beta chain) stems from a study of blood T cell repertoires in COVID-19 (TCRdb year 2020). For the wider study: The collaborator samples originated in the United States, Italy and Spain and spanned the acute and convalescent phases of COVID-19. The prospective study material was composed of cDNA or gDNA derived from T cells, B-cell-depleted T cells, or PBMCs. Samples were obtained from the ongoing ImmuneRACE study (first 160 participants) and from about 1,300 subjects provided by 6 global collaborators. Deeply sampled blood TCRbeta repertoires from subjects exposed to, actively infected with, or recovered from COVID-19 were included in the dataset. Where HLA class I and class II types were available, the types were taken from metadata supplied by the sample provider, not from assay-based typing. A de-identified subject ID, COVID-19 status, age in years and sex were almost always included in the sample metadata. The repertoires were released in a freely available public database meant as a resource for research on the immune response to SARS-CoV-2.

General conclusions and limits of the study: How much clinical and demographic metadata was included differed by source and by participant, and the metadata was provided uncurated.

Each collaborating institution followed its own protocols to collect whole blood in K2EDTA tubes. For TCRbeta analysis, collaborators shipped samples as frozen whole blood, isolated PBMCs, or DNA extracted from either of those sample types. Worth noting for this clone: This receptor's antigen is unknown. Base qualities are not recorded, but no much larger clone differs from it by a single base.

The CDR3 sequence holds 15 residues, the cysteine and phenylalanine included. Of the read, only the CDR3 DNA is kept; its 45 bases are in frame from base 1. The germline V gene supplies CDR1 SGHVS and CDR2 FQNEAQ. Trimming takes 4 bases off V and 10 bases off J; junction bases not matched to a gene: 9. TCRbeta CDR3 regions were amplified from genomic DNA using the immunoSEQ Assay, a bias-controlled multiplex PCR. The authors' pipeline ran thus. The number of nucleated cells in each sample was estimated from the amplification of reference gene primers within the assay. Sequence reads were collapsed and filtered to measure the absolute abundance of every unique TCRbeta CDR3 rearrangement. Productive Simpson clonality was computed per sample as the square root of Simpson's diversity index over productive rearrangements. In TCRdb, the immuneACCESS table is reduced to in-frame sequences with V and J assigned. These tables do not hold every clone; where another copy was compared, an unresolved V gene accounts for under half, and the others remain unexplained. Clone size and V and J calls were adopted from that table, with D and trimming inferred from the DNA. The sample table shows 100,000 or so clones, and roughly 80% are seen once. The leading ten clones occupy about 9% of the sample.

Sequenced: peripheral blood. The sequence joins TRBV7-8 to TRBJ1-4, with 10 bases aligning to TRBD1. This clonotype was obtained from a man aged 60 to 75 with active or convalescent COVID-19. DNA sequence: TGTGCCAGCAGCTCGGGGACAGGGGCGCTGGGAAAACTGTTTTTT. Its protein reads: CASSSGTGALGKLFF.